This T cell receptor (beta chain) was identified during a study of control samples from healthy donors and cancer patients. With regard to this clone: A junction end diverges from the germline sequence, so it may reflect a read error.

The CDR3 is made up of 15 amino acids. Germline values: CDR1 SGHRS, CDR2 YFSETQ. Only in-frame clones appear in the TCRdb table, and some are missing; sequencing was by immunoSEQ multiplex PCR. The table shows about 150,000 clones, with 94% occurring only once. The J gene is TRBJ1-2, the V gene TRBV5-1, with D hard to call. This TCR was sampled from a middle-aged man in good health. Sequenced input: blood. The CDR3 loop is CTSSLAGATGYGYTF. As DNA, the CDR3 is TGCACCAGCAGCTTGGCGGGTGCCACGGGCTATGGCTACACCTTC.